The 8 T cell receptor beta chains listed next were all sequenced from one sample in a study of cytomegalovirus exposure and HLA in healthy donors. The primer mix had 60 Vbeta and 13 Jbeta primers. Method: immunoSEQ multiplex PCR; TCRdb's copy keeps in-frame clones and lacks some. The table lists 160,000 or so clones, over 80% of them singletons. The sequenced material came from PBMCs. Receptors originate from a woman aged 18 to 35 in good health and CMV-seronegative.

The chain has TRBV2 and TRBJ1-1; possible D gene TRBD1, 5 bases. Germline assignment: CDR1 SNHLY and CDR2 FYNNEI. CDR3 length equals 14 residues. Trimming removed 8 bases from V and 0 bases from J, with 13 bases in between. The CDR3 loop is CASGEGPVNTEAFF. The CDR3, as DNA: TGTGCCAGCGGGGAGGGACCCGTGAACACTGAAGCTTTCTTT. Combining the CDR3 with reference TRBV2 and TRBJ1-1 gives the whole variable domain EPEVTQTPSHQVTQMGQEVILRCVPISNHLYFYWYRQILGQKVEFLVSFYNNEISEKSEIFDDQFSVERPDGSNFTLKIRSTKLEDSAMYFCASGEGPVNTEAFFGQGTRLTVV.

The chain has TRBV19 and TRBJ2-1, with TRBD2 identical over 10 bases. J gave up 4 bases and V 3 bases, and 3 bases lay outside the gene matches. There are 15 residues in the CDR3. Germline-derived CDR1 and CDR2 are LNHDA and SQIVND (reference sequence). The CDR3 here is CASSIQAGGYNEQFF. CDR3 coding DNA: TGTGCCAGTAGTATTCAAGCGGGGGGGTACAATGAGCAGTTCTTC.

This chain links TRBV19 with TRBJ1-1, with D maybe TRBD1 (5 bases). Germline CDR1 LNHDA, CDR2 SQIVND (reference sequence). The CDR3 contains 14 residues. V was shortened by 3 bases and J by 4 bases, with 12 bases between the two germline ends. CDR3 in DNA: TGTGCCAGTAGTATCGAACGGGGGGGCACTGAAGCTTTCTTT. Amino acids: CASSIERGGTEAFF. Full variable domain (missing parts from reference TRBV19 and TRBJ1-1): DGGITQSPKYLFRKEGQNVTLSCEQNLNHDAMYWYRQDPGQGLRLIYYSQIVNDFQKGDIAEGYSVSREKKESFPLTVTSAQKNPTAFYLCASSIERGGTEAFFGQGTRLTVV.

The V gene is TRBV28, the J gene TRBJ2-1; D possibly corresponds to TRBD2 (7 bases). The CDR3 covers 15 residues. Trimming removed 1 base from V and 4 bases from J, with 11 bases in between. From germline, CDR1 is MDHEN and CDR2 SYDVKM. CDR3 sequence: CASSLSGGRYNEQFF. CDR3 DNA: TGTGCCAGCAGTTTATCGGGGGGCCGATACAATGAGCAGTTCTTC. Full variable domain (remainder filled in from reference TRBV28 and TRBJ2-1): DVKVTQSSRYLVKRTGEKVFLECVQDMDHENMFWYRQDPGLGLRLIYFSYDVKMKEKGDIPEGYSVSREKKERFSLILESASTNQTSMYLCASSLSGGRYNEQFFGPGTRLTVL.

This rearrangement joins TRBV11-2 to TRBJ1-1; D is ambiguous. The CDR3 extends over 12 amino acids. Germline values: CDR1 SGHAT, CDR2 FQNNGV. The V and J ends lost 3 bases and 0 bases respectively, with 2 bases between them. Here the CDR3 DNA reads TGTGCCAGCAGCTTCATGAACACTGAAGCTTTCTTT. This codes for CASSFMNTEAFF.

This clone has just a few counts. The CDR3 sequence: CASSDGTGGADTQYF. CDR3 DNA: TGTGCCAGCAGTGACGGGACAGGGGGCGCAGATACGCAGTATTTT. The J gene is TRBJ2-3, the V gene TRBV6-4; TRBD1 aligns across 12 bases. CDR3 size: 15 residues. Trimming removed 2 bases from V and 4 bases from J; junction bases left unmatched: 1. Germline CDR1 MRHNA, CDR2 SNTAGT.

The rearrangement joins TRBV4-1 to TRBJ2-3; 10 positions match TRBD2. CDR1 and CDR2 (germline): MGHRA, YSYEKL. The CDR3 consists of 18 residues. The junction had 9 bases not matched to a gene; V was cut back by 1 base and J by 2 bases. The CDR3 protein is CASSQASGGLRITDTQYF. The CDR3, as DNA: TGCGCCAGCAGCCAAGCTAGCGGGGGACTTCGGATCACAGATACGCAGTATTTT.

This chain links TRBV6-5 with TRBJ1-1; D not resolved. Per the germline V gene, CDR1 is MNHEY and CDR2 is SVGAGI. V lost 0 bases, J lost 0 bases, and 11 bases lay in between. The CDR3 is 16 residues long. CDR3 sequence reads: CASSYSIITVNTEAFF. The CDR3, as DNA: TGTGCCAGCAGTTACTCGATCATAACGGTGAACACTGAAGCTTTCTTT.